This T cell receptor (beta chain) emerged from a study of early stage breast cancer tumors. Judged by abundance, this clone is medium-sized. Generated by immunoSEQ multiplex PCR, the TCRdb table keeps only in-frame clones and is missing some. The data contain fewer than 30,000 clones, less than 75% of them singletons. This CDR3 is built from 15 residues. CDR1 is SGHTA, CDR2 FQGNSA, per germline. After removal of 5 bases from V and 7 bases from J, the junction contained 8 bases not matched to a gene. The sequencing sample was made of breast tumor tissue. The receptor comes from a person aged 45 to 59 with breast cancer. The chain employs TRBV7-2 and TRBJ2-1; TRBD2 matches 10 bases. This chain's CDR3 is CASSPTSGKHNEQFF. CDR3 DNA: TGTGCCAGCAGCCCCACTAGCGGGAAGCATAATGAGCAGTTCTTC.